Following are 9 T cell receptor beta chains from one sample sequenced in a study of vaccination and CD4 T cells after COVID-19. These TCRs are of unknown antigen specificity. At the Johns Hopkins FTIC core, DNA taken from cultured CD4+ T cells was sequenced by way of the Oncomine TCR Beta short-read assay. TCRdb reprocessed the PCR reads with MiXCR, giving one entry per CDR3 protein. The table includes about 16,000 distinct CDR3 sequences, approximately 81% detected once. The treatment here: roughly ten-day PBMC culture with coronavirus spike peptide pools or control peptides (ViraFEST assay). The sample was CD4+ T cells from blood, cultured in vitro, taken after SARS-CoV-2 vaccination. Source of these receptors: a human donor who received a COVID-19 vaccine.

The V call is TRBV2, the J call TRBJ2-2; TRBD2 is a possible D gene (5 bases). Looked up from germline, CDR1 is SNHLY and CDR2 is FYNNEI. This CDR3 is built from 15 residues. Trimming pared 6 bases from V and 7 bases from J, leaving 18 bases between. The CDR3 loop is CASRAEGKGVGELFF. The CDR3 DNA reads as TGTGCCAGCAGAGCGGAAGGGAAGGGTGTCGGGGAGCTGTTTTTT.

In nucleotides, the CDR3 is TGCAGTGCTGGGACAGGGCTCAACTATGGCTACACCTTC. This gives the protein CSAGTGLNYGYTF. V is TRBV20-1 and J is TRBJ1-2; 9 positions match TRBD1. After removal of 5 bases from V and 2 bases from J, the junction contained 3 bases not matched to a gene. The CDR3 sequence is 13 residues long. Germline V gives CDR1 DFQATT, CDR2 SNEGSKA (reference sequence).

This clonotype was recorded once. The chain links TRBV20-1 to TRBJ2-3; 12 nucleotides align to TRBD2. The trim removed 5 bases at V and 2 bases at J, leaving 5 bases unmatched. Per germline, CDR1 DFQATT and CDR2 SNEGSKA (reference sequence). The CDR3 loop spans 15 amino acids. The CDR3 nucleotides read TGCAGTGCTCCCCGGACTAGCGGGGTCACAGATACGCAGTATTTT. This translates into CSAPRTSGVTDTQYF.

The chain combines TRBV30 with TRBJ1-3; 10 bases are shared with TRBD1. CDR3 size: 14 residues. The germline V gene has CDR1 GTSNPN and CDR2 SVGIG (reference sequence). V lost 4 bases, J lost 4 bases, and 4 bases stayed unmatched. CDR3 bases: TGTGCCTGGACCCGGGACAGGGGAGGAAACACCATATATTTT. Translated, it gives CAWTRDRGGNTIYF. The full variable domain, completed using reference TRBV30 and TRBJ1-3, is SQTIHQWPATLVQPVGSPLSLECTVEGTSNPNLYWYRQAAGRGLQLLFYSVGIGQISSEVPQNLSASRPQDRQFILSSKKLLLSDSGFYLCAWTRDRGGNTIYFGEGSWLTVV.

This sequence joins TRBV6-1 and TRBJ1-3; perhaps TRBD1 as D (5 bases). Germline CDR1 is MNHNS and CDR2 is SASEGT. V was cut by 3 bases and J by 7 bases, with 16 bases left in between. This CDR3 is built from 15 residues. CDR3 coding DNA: TGTGCCAGCAGTGAGGCCCCAGGGTTGAGGAACACCATATATTTT. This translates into CASSEAPGLRNTIYF.

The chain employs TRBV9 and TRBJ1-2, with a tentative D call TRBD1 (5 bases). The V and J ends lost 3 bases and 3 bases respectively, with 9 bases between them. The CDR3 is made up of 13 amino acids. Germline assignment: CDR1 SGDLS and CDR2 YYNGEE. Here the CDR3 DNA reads TGTGCCAGCAGCGCCAGGGCCGACTATGGCTACACCTTC. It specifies CASSARADYGYTF. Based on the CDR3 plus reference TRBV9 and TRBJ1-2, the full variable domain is DSGVTQTPKHLITATGQRVTLRCSPRSGDLSVYWYQQSLDQGLQFLIQYYNGEERAKGNILERFSAQQFPDLHSELNLSSLELGDSALYFCASSARADYGYTFGSGTRLTVV.

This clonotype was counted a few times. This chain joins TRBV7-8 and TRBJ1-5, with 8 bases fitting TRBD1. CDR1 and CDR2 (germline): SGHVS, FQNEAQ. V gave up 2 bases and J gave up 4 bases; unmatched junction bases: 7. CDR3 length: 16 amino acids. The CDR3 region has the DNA TGTGCCAGCAGCTTAACCACAGGGGGATTGAATCAGCCCCAGCATTTT. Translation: CASSLTTGGLNQPQHF.

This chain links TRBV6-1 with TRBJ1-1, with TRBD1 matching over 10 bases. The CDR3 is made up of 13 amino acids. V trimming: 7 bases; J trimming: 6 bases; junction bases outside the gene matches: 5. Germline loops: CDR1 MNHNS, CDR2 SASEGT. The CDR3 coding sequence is TGTGCCAGCAAACCCGGGACAGGGGCTGAAGCTTTCTTT. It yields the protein CASKPGTGAEAFF.

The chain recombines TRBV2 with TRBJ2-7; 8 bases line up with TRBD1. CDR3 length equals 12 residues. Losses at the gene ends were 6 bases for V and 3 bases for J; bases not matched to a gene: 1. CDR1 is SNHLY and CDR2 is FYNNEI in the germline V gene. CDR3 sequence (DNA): TGTGCCAGCAGCGGACAGGGCTACGAGCAGTACTTC. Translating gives CASSGQGYEQYF.